The source of this T cell receptor beta chain is a study of regulatory T cells in long-lasting Graves disease. Overall study results and limits: There were preferences for TRBV28, TRBJ1-2 and TRBJ2-5 in persistent disease.

Time point here: newly diagnosed GD, antithyroid drugs for less than 3 months. Researchers made the TCR library from RNA that was extracted from PBMCs. Patients with Graves' disease were diagnosed by American Thyroid Association guidelines. Construction of TCR beta libraries relied on iRepertoire HTBI primers and on Arm-PCR targeting CDR3 regions. TCRdb used MiXCR to reprocess the multiplex PCR reads, holding one entry per CDR3 protein. The sample holds about 470,000 distinct CDR3 sequences; 14% to 15% are singletons and the top ten take approximately 15%. This CDR3 comprises 16 residues. Germline values: CDR1 PRHDT, CDR2 FYEKMQ (reference sequence). This clonotype has just a few counts. Its antigen is not identified. A junction boundary mismatches the germline segment, possibly from a read error. This same sample was also part of a study on T cells in Graves' hyperthyroidism and ophthalmopathy. That investigation notes: The HTBI primer set drove a first-round RT-PCR of the TCR CDR3. Most expanded thyroid clonotypes above 0.001 recurred in blood.

J is TRBJ2-5 and V is TRBV13; possibly TRBD2 for D (6 bases). The sequencing here drew on peripheral blood mononuclear cells (PBMCs), taken at new diagnosis, from a patient treated with antithyroid drugs. This receptor was obtained from a woman aged 25 to 45 with Graves disease. CDR3 loop: CASSLGQRASGEAQYF. The CDR3 DNA is TGTGCCAGCAGCTTAGGGCAGAGAGCGTCGGGAGAGGCCCAGTACTTC.